These 17 T cell receptor beta chains originate from one sample sequenced in a study of blood T cell repertoires in COVID-19. Sequencing used immunoSEQ multiplex PCR; TCRdb keeps in-frame clones, though not all of them. The sample records approximately 120,000 clones, roughly 87% being singletons. Sequenced input: peripheral blood. The receptors derive from a woman of 80 years or more with acute or convalescent COVID-19.

The V call is TRBV6-6, the J call TRBJ2-7; 8 bases match TRBD2. The CDR3 is 15 amino acids. V shed 6 bases and J 3 bases; nucleotides not matched to a gene: 10. CDR1 is MNHNY and CDR2 is SVGAGI in the germline V gene (reference sequence). CDR3 DNA sequence: TGTGCCAGCAGCCCCACCGGCGGGGGGAACTACGAGCAGTACTTC. Translation: CASSPTGGGNYEQYF.

This clone occurred a few times. This chain joins TRBV5-1 and TRBJ1-1; D is unclear. Germline V CDR1 and CDR2: SGHRS, YFSETQ. The V end was cut by 1 base, the J end by 5 bases, with 12 bases between. This CDR3 is 14 amino acids long. CDR3 sequence (DNA): TGCGCCAGCAGCTTGACTGGGTGGGAGACTGAAGCTTTCTTT. Its protein is CASSLTGWETEAFF. Complete variable domain (other parts from reference TRBV5-1 and TRBJ1-1): KAGVTQTPRYLIKTRGQQVTLSCSPISGHRSVSWYQQTPGQGLQFLFEYFSETQRNKGNFPGRFSGRQFSNSRSEMNVSTLELGDSALYLCASSLTGWETEAFFGQGTRLTVV.

This clone turned up a few times. The chain is built from TRBV5-1 and TRBJ1-2; D is uncertain. Germline CDR1 and CDR2: SGHRS and YFSETQ. CDR3 length equals 14 residues. V was clipped by 2 bases and J by 0 bases, with 8 bases between them. The CDR3 sequence: CASSLQPSNYGYTF. Here the CDR3 DNA reads TGCGCCAGCAGCTTACAACCGTCTAACTATGGCTACACCTTC.

The chain carries TRBV5-1 and TRBJ1-1; 9 nucleotides align to TRBD1. With 3 bases clipped from V and 2 bases from J, the junction kept 5 bases outside the gene matches. The germline V gene has CDR1 SGHRS and CDR2 YFSETQ. The CDR3 covers 15 residues. The CDR3 is CASSSGQGGNTEAFF. As DNA, the CDR3 is TGCGCCAGCAGCTCGGGACAGGGTGGTAACACTGAAGCTTTCTTT.

Concerning this clone itself: Because it lacks the conserved phenylalanine or tryptophan at the end, this CDR3 is likely a read error. The DNA is omitted, as the CDR3 cannot be located on it reliably, and the CDR3 follows TCRdb's listing. V gene TRBV7-9 combines with J gene TRBJ1-4. The CDR3 spans 12 residues, counting both ends. CDR1 is SEHNR and CDR2 is FQNEAQ in the germline V gene (reference sequence). The CDR3 is CASSPGSGTLEV.

The CDR3 DNA reads as TGCGCCAGCAGCCAAGATCGGAGTGACACTGAAGCTTTCTTT. This codes for CASSQDRSDTEAFF. V and J are TRBV4-1 and TRBJ1-1; D unclear. The ends were cut back, 0 bases at V and 3 bases at J, with 8 bases in the middle. This CDR3 has 14 amino acids. Germline lookup yields CDR1 MGHRA and CDR2 YSYEKL.

The V and J genes are TRBV28 and TRBJ2-1, with 9 bases lining up with TRBD2. CDR3 length equals 16 residues. Germline CDR1 reads MDHEN; CDR2 reads SYDVKM. Trimming took 3 bases from V and 8 from J; bases not matched to a gene: 11. In nucleotides, the CDR3 is TGTGCCAGCAGTTTCGGTCGGCGGGGGGGCATAGATGAGCAGTTCTTC. Translated, it gives CASSFGRRGGIDEQFF. The full variable domain, completed using reference TRBV28 and TRBJ2-1, is DVKVTQSSRYLVKRTGEKVFLECVQDMDHENMFWYRQDPGLGLRLIYFSYDVKMKEKGDIPEGYSVSREKKERFSLILESASTNQTSMYLCASSFGRRGGIDEQFFGPGTRLTVL.

DNA of the CDR3: TGTGCCAGCAGCCCTCTCGTCGGGGGGCAGGGGACCCAGTACTTC. Amino acid sequence: CASSPLVGGQGTQYF. The chain carries TRBV7-3 and TRBJ2-5; tentatively, D is TRBD2 (7 bases). Germline CDR1 reads SGHTA; CDR2 reads FQGTGA. Trimming cost V 5 bases and J 7 bases, with 20 bases left between them. This CDR3 has 15 residues.

The CDR3 nucleotides read TGTGCCAGCCGCAGGGGGGAGTACGAGCAGTACGTC. This codes for CASRRGEYEQYV. The gene calls are TRBV2 and TRBJ2-7; the D gene is possibly TRBD1 (7 bases). CDR1 and CDR2 from the germline V gene are SNHLY and FYNNEI. The CDR3 covers 12 residues. Trimming removed 8 bases at V and 4 bases at J, with 12 bases between.

The chain recombines TRBV7-2 with TRBJ2-7, with TRBD2 matching 9 bases. This CDR3 has 15 residues. V lost 1 base to trimming and J lost 7 bases; unmatched junction nucleotides: 8. Germline CDR1 and CDR2: SGHTA and FQGNSA. This CDR3 reads CASSLVLGAGGEQYF. CDR3 nucleotide sequence: TGTGCCAGCAGCTTAGTGCTGGGCGCGGGGGGGGAGCAGTACTTC.

This clone was detected only a few times. The gene calls are TRBV6-5 and TRBJ1-2; D is unresolved. Germline V gives CDR1 MNHEY, CDR2 SVGAGI. Trimming took off 3 bases at V and 7 bases at J, with 9 bases between the two ends. The CDR3 has 12 amino acids. CDR3 loop: CASSYRGSGYTF. The CDR3 DNA reads as TGTGCCAGCAGTTATCGAGGGAGTGGCTACACCTTC.

The V gene is TRBV14, the J gene TRBJ1-1; unclear D gene. Trimming removed 2 bases from V and 5 bases from J, with 15 bases in between. CDR3 length: 15 residues. From germline, CDR1 is SGHDN and CDR2 FVKESK. In DNA form, the CDR3 reads TGTGCCAGCAGCCAAATCGGGGAAATCGGGACTGAAGCTTTCTTT. The encoded protein is CASSQIGEIGTEAFF.

Of note for this clone: Its ends do not fully match the called genes, so a read error is possible. The chain carries TRBV2 and TRBJ1-3, with D perhaps TRBD1 (6 bases). The germline V gene has CDR1 SNHLY and CDR2 FYNNEI. The CDR3 covers 14 residues. CDR3 nucleotides: TGTGCCAGCACTGAACAGGGCTCTGGAAACACCATATATTTT. The encoded protein is CASTEQGSGNTIYF.

The rearrangement joins TRBV11-2 to TRBJ1-1; D is perhaps TRBD1 (5 bases). This CDR3 region has 15 residues. Germline values: CDR1 SGHAT, CDR2 FQNNGV. V dropped 5 bases and J dropped 3 bases, with 16 bases sitting between them. The CDR3 loop is CASSLGGGWDTEAFF. In DNA form, the CDR3 reads TGTGCCAGCAGCCTTGGGGGGGGATGGGACACTGAAGCTTTCTTT. The full variable domain, completed using reference TRBV11-2 and TRBJ1-1, is EAGVAQSPRYKIIEKRQSVAFWCNPISGHATLYWYQQILGQGPKLLIQFQNNGVVDDSQLPKDRFSAERLKGVDSTLKIQPAKLEDSAVYLCASSLGGGWDTEAFFGQGTRLTVV.

This clone was seen at least ten times. This chain connects TRBV27 to TRBJ1-6; 7 positions match TRBD1. Per germline, CDR1 MNHEY and CDR2 SMNVEV (reference sequence). This CDR3 region has 16 residues. The trim removed 3 bases at V and 8 bases at J, leaving 10 bases unmatched. CDR3 in amino acids: CASSFSATGRHSPLHF. CDR3 coding DNA: TGTGCCAGCAGTTTTAGCGCGACAGGGAGGCATTCACCCCTCCACTTT.

This clone is a singleton in its sample. The chain joins TRBV18 to TRBJ2-2; D perhaps matches TRBD1 (6 bases). Trimming removed 3 bases at V and 2 bases at J, with 19 bases between. Germline loops: CDR1 KGHSH, CDR2 LQKENI. The CDR3 consists of 18 residues. The CDR3 loop is CASSPPGLGHINTGELFF. In nucleotides, the CDR3 is TGTGCCAGCTCACCCCCCGGGCTGGGACATATTAACACCGGGGAGCTGTTTTTT.

The CDR3 protein is CASSAGVGTDTQYF. Here the CDR3 DNA reads TGCGCCAGCAGCGCGGGGGTTGGTACAGATACGCAGTATTTT. This chain joins TRBV5-1 and TRBJ2-3, with 7 positions matching TRBD2. V lost 4 bases, J lost 3 bases, and 5 bases stayed unmatched. This CDR3 has 14 residues. CDR1 is SGHRS and CDR2 is YFSETQ in the germline V gene.